This entry features one T cell receptor (beta chain) sequence. Its antigen is as yet unknown. Then a second PCR, running about 6 to 12 cycles, was carried out with a sample-barcoded 5' primer and a J-beta primer mix. MiXCR was run by TCRdb on the 5' RACE reads, yielding one entry per CDR3 protein. The table records about 1.4 million distinct CDR3 sequences, approximately 60% of them present only once. The data derive from a study of blood T cells in healthy people across ages. Samples each yielded at least 5 micrograms of total RNA. V lost 7 bases and J 1 base, leaving 17 bases between the germline ends. Germline-derived CDR1 and CDR2 are SNHLY and FYNNEI. CDR3 length: 15 residues. Broader study findings: With unsorted PBMCs, a conclusive comparison of naive versus antigen-experienced cells was not possible.

The sequenced sample was blood. This clonotype was sampled from a young man in good health. The chain recombines TRBV2 with TRBJ2-7; D possibly corresponds to TRBD2 (7 bases). CDR3 nucleotides: TGTGCCAGCAAACGGGGGGCTCCGGGATCCTACGAGCAGTACTTC. Translated: CASKRGAPGSYEQYF.